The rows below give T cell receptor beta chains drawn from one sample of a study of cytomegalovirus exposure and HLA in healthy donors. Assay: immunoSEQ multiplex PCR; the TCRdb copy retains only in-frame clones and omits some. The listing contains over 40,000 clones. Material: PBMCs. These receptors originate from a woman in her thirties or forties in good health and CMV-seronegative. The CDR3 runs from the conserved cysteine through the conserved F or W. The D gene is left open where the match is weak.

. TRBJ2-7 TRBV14 TGTGCCAGCAGCCGCTCACGGGTCGAGCAGTACTTC CASSRSRVEQYF
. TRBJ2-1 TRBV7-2 TGTGCCAGCAGCTTAGACCCCTCTAGCAGTGGGGAGCAGTTCTTC CASSLDPSSSGEQFF
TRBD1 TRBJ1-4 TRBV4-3 TGCGCCAGCAGCCGACGACAGGGAGAAGAAAAACTGTTTTTT CASSRRQGEEKLFF
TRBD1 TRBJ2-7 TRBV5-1 TGCGCCAGCAGCTGGACAGGCGAGGAGCAGTACTTC CASSWTGEEQYF
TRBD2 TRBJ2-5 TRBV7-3 TGTGCCAGCAGCTTAAGCGGGGGGGTATATGGAGAGACCCAGTACTTC CASSLSGGVYGETQYF
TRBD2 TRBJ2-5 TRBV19 TGTGCCAGTAGTATTGTGTCGGCGGGGGGCCAGACCGAGGAGACCCAGTACTTC CASSIVSAGGQTEETQYF
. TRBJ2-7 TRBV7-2 TGTGCCAGCAGCTTTCGAGGCTACGAGCAGTACTTC CASSFRGYEQYF
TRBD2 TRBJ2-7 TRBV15 TGTGCCACCAGCAGAGAGACTAGCGGGCTCGCCTACGAGCAGTACTTC CATSRETSGLAYEQYF
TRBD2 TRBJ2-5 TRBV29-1 TGCAGCATGACCGGGGGGAACGGCCAAGAGACCCAGTACTTC CSMTGGNGQETQYF
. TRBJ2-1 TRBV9 TGTGCCAGCAGCGACGAGACAGTAAATGAGCAGTTCTTC CASSDETVNEQFF
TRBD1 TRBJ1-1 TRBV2 TGTGCCAGCAGCCTCGGGACAGACGATGATGAAGCTTTCTTT CASSLGTDDDEAFF
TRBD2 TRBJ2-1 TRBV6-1 TGTGCCAGCAGTTCTAGCGGGGGGGCCTATGAGCAGTTCTTC CASSSSGGAYEQFF
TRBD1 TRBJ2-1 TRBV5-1 TGCGCCAGCAGCCGGGGACAGGTCCCCAATGAGCAGTTCTTC CASSRGQVPNEQFF
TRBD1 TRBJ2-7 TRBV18 TGTGCCAGCTCACCAGGGACAGCGGCCTACGAGCAGTACTTC CASSPGTAAYEQYF
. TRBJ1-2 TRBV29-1 TGCAGCGTTGGGACGGAGGCCCCTAACTATGGCTACACCTTC CSVGTEAPNYGYTF
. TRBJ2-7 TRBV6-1 TGTGCCAGCAGCGAACGGCAGGTGGGTTCCTACGAGCAGTACTTC CASSERQVGSYEQYF
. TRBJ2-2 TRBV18 TGTGCCAGCTCACCTGGACAGAACACCGGGGAGCTGTTTTTT CASSPGQNTGELFF
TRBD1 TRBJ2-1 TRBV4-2 TGTGCCAGCAGCCGGGACAGCTCAAATGAGCAGTTCTTC CASSRDSSNEQFF
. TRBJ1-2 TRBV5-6 TGTGCCAGCAGCCTCGGGACAAGGGGCTATGGCTACACCTTC CASSLGTRGYGYTF
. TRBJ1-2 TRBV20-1 TGCAGTGCTCCAGATGGCTACACCTTC CSAPDGYTF
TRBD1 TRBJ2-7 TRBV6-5 TGTGCCAGCAGTTACTCGAACAGGGGGGCCTACGAGCAGTACTTC CASSYSNRGAYEQYF
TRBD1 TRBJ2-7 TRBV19 TGTGCCAGTAGGGGACAGGGAACCGAGCAGTACTTC CASRGQGTEQYF
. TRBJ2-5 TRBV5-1 TGCGCCAGCAGCTTCGGGGAATCGGCGGGGGAGACCCAGTACTTC CASSFGESAGETQYF
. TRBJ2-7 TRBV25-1 TGTGCCAGCACTCCCGGGGGGACAACCTACGAGCAGTACTTC CASTPGGTTYEQYF
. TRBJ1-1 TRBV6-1 TGTGCCAGCAGGGTTCCTGGGGCGCCGGGCACTGAAGCTTTCTTT CASRVPGAPGTEAFF
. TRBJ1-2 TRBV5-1 TGCGCCAGCAGCCTTTCTACCTCTTTATATGGCTACACCTTC CASSLSTSLYGYTF
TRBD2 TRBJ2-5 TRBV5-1 TGCGCCAGCAGCGACGGACTAGGCCAAGAGACCCAGTACTTC CASSDGLGQETQYF
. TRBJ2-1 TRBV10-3 TGTGCCATCAGTCTTCCGACTAGAGGCAATGAGCAGTTCTTC CAISLPTRGNEQFF
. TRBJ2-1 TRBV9 TGTGCCAGCAGCGTAGCGGGCGGGGGCGACAATGAGCAGTTCTTC CASSVAGGGDNEQFF
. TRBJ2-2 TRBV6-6 TGTGCCAGCAGTGCCCTGGGACACCGCAGACCCGGGGAGCTGTTTTTT CASSALGHRRPGELFF
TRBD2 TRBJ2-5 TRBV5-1 TGCGCCAGCAGCTTGGCCTCGCAGCGGGGGGGAGTGGAGACCCAGTACTTC CASSLASQRGGVETQYF
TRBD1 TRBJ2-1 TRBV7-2 TGTGCCAGCAGCTTCGGACAGGGGATCGATGAGCAGTTCTTC CASSFGQGIDEQFF
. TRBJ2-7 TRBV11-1 TGTGCCAGCAGCTTATTCGGGAGCCACAGGTCCCCCTACGAGCAGTACTTC CASSLFGSHRSPYEQYF
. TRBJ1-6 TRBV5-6 TGTGCCAGCAGCTTGGGTAATGATTCACCCCTCCACTTT CASSLGNDSPLHF
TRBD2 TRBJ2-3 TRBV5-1 TGCGCCAGCAGGGGTAGTAGCGGGAAAACAGATACGCAGTATTTT CASRGSSGKTDTQYF
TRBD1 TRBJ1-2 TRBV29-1 TGCAGCGTTCGGACAGGGGGAAACTATGGCTACACCTTC CSVRTGGNYGYTF
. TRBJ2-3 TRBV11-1 TGTGCCAGCTCCGCGGGGAGTACGCAGTATTTT CASSAGSTQYF
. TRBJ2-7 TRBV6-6 TGTGCCAGCAGTTACGGGCAGGGCCAGGACGAGCAGTACTTC CASSYGQGQDEQYF
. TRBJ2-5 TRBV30 TGTGCCTGGAGTGTCTCAGAGACCCAGTACTTC CAWSVSETQYF
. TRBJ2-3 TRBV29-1 TGCAGCGTCAAAAAGACGGGGGACACAGATACGCAGTATTTT CSVKKTGDTDTQYF
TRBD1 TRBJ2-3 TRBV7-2 TGTGCCAGCAGCTCGACAGGGATGGCCACAGATACGCAGTATTTT CASSSTGMATDTQYF
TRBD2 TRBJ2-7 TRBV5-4 TGTGCCAGCAGCTCCGGAGTAGGCGGGACTAGGCTGATCGAGCAGTACTTC CASSSGVGGTRLIEQYF
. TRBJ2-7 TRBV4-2 TGTGCCAGCAGCCAAGATATCCCCTACGAGCAGTACTTC CASSQDIPYEQYF
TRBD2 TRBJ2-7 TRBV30 TGTGCCTGGGCTAGGCTAGCGGGAGGGGGCGAGCAGTACTTC CAWARLAGGGEQYF
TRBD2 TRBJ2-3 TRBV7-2 TGTGCCAGCAGCCGACTAGCGGGGGGGAACACAGATACGCAGTATTTT CASSRLAGGNTDTQYF
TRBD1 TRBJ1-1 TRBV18 TGTGCCAGCTCACCTAGACAGGGTTCGAGGAACACTGAAGCTTTCTTT CASSPRQGSRNTEAFF
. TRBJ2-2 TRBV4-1 TGCGCCAGCAGCCAAGATGCTGGCTGGACCGGGGAGCTGTTTTTT CASSQDAGWTGELFF
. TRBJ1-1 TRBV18 TGTGCCAGCTCACCCCAACAGGAAAACACTGAAGCTTTCTTT CASSPQQENTEAFF
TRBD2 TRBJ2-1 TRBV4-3 TGCGCCAGCAGCCAAGGGACTAGCAGATACAATGAGCAGTTCTTC CASSQGTSRYNEQFF
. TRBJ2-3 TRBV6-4 TGTGCCAGCAGTGACTCCCGGGATGTCACAGATACGCAGTATTTT CASSDSRDVTDTQYF
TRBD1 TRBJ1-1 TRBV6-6 TGTGCCAGCGGACAGGGTTCGGACACTGAAGCTTTCTTT CASGQGSDTEAFF